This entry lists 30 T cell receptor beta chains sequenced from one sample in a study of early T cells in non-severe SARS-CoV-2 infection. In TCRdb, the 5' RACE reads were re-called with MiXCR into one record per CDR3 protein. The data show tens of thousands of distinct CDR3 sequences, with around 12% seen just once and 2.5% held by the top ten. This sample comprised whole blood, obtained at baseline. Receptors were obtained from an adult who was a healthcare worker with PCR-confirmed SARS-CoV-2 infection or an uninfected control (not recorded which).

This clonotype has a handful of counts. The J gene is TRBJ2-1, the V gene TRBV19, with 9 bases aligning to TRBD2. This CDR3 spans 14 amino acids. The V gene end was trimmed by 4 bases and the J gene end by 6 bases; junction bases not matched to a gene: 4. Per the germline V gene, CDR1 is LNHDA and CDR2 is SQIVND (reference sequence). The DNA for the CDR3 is TGTGCCAGTAGTACTCTAGCGGGAATCAATGAGCAGTTCTTC. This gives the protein CASSTLAGINEQFF.

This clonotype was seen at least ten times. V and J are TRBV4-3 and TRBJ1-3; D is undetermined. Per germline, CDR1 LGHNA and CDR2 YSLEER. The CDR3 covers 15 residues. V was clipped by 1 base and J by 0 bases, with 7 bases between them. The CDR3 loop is CASSQGHSSGNTIYF. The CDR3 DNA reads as TGCGCCAGCAGCCAAGGGCACAGCTCTGGAAACACCATATATTTT.

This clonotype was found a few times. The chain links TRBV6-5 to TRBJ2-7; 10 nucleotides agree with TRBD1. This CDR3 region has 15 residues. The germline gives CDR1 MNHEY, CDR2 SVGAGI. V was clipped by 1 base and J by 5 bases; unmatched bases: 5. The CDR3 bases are TGTGCCAGCAGTTACTTGACAGGGGGCAAAGACGAGCAGTACTTC. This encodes CASSYLTGGKDEQYF.

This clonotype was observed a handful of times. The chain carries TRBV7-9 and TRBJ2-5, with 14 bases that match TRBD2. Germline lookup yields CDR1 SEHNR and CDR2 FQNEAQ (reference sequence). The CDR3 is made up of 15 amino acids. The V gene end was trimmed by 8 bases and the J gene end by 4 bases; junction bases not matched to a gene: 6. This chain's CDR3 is CASGGLAGGRETQYF. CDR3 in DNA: TGTGCCAGCGGCGGACTAGCGGGAGGACGAGAGACCCAGTACTTC. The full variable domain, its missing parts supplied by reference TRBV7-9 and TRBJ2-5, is DTGVSQNPRHKITKRGQNVTFRCDPISEHNRLYWYRQTLGQGPEFLTYFQNEAQLEKSRLLSDRFSAERPKGSFSTLEIQRTEQGDSAMYLCASGGLAGGRETQYFGPGTRLLVL.

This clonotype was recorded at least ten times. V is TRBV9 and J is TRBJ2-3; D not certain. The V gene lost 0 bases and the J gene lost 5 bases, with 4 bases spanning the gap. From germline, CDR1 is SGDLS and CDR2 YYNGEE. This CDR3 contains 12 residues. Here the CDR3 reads CASSVGQDTQYF. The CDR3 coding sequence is TGTGCCAGCAGCGTAGGTCAAGATACGCAGTATTTT.

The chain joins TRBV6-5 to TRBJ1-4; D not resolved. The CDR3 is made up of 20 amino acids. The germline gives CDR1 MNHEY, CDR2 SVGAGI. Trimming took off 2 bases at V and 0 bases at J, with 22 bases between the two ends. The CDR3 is CASSYNTLQSLVATNEKLFF. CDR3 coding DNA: TGTGCCAGCAGTTACAATACTCTACAAAGCTTAGTTGCAACTAATGAAAAACTGTTTTTT.

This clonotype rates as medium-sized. The CDR3 loop is CASSLGGTEQYF. The CDR3 nucleotides read TGTGCCAGCAGTTTAGGGGGTACCGAGCAGTACTTC. The J gene is TRBJ2-7, the V gene TRBV27, with D perhaps given as TRBD1 or TRBD2 (5 bases each). This CDR3 region has 12 residues. Looked up from germline, CDR1 is MNHEY and CDR2 is SMNVEV (reference sequence). V gave up 2 bases and J gave up 6 bases, with 8 bases separating them.

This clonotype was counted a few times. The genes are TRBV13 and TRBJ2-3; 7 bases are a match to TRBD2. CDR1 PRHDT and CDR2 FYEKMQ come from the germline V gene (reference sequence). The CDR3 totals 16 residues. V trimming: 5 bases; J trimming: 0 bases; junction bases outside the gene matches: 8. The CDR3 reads CASSLIASGSTDTQYF. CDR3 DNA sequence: TGTGCCAGCAGCCTCATCGCTAGCGGAAGCACAGATACGCAGTATTTT. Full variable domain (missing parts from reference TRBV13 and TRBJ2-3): AAGVIQSPRHLIKEKRETATLKCYPIPRHDTVYWYQQGPGQDPQFLISFYEKMQSDKGSIPDRFSAQQFSDYHSELNMSSLELGDSALYFCASSLIASGSTDTQYFGPGTRLTVL.

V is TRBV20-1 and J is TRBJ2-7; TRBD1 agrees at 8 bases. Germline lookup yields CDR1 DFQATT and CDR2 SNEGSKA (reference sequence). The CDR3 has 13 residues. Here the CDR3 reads CSLKAQGDYEQYF. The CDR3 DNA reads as TGCAGCTTAAAGGCACAGGGGGACTACGAGCAGTACTTC.

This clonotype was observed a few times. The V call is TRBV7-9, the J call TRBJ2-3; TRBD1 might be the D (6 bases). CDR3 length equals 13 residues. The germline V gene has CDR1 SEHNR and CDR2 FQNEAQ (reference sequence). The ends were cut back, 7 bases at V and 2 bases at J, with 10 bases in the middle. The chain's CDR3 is CASNQGSTDTQYF. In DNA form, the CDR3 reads TGTGCCAGCAACCAGGGGTCCACAGATACGCAGTATTTT.

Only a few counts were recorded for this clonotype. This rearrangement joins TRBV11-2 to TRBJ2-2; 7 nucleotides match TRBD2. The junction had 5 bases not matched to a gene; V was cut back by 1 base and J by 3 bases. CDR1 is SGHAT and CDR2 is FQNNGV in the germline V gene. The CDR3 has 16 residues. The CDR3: CASSLAVGLYTGELFF. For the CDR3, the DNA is TGTGCCAGCAGCTTAGCCGTGGGACTATACACCGGGGAGCTGTTTTTT.

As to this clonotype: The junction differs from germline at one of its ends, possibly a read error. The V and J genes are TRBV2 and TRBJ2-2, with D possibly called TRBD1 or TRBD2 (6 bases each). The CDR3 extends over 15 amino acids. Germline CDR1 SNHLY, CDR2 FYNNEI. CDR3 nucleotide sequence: TGTGCCAGCAGAGAAGGGGGGCAGAACACCGGGGAGCTGTTTTTT. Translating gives CASREGGQNTGELFF.

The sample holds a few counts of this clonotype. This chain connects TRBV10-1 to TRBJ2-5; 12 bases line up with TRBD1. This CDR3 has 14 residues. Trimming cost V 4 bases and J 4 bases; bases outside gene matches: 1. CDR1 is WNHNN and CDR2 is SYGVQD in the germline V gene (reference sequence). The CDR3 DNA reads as TGCGCCAGCAGTGGGGGACAGGGGGCAGAGACCCAGTACTTC. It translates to CASSGGQGAETQYF.

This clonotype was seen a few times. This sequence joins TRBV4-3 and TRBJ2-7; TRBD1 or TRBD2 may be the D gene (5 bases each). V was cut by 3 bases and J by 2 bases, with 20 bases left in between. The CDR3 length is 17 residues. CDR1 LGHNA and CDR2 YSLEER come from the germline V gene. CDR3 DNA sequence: TGCGCCAGCAGCCACGAGGCAGCCGGGACGGAAGCCTACGAGCAGTACTTC. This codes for CASSHEAAGTEAYEQYF.

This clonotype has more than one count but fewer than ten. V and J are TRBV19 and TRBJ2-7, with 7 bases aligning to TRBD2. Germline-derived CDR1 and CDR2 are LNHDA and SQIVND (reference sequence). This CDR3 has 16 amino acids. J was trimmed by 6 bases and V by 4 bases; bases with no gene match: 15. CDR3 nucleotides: TGTGCCAGTAGTAACCGCCCTCCGGGACTACTGGTCGAGCAGTACTTC. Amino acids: CASSNRPPGLLVEQYF.

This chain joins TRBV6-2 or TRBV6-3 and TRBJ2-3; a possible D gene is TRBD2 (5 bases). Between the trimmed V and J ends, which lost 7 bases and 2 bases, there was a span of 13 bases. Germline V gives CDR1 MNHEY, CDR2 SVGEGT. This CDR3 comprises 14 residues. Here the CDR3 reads CASNDQRPTDTQYF. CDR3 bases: TGTGCCAGCAACGACCAGCGGCCCACAGATACGCAGTATTTT.

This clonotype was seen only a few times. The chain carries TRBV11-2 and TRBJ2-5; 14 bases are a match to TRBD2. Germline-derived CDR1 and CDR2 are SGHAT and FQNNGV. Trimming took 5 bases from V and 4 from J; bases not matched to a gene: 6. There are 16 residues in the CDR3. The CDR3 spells CASSPPGLAGVETQYF. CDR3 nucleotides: TGTGCCAGCAGCCCACCGGGACTAGCGGGAGTAGAGACCCAGTACTTC.

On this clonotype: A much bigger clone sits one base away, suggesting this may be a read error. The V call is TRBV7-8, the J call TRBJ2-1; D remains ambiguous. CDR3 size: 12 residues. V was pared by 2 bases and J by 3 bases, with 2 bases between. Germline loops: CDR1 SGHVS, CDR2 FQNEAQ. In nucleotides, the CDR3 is TGTGCCAGCAGCTTACACTACAATGAGCAGTTCTTC. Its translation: CASSLHYNEQFF.

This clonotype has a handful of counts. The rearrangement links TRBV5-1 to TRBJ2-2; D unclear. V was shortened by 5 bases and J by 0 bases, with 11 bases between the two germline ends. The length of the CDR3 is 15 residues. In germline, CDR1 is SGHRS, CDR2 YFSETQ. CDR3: CASRLGRTNTGELFF. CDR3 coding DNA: TGCGCCAGCAGACTCGGACGGACGAACACCGGGGAGCTGTTTTTT. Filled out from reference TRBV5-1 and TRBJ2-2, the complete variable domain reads KAGVTQTPRYLIKTRGQQVTLSCSPISGHRSVSWYQQTPGQGLQFLFEYFSETQRNKGNFPGRFSGRQFSNSRSEMNVSTLELGDSALYLCASRLGRTNTGELFFGEGSRLTVL.

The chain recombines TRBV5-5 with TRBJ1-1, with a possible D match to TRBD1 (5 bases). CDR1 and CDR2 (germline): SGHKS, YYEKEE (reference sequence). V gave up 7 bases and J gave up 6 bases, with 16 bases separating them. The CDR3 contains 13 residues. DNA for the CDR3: TGTGCCAGCCTTCTGCAGGGCGGGGCTGAAGCTTTCTTT. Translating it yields CASLLQGGAEAFF.

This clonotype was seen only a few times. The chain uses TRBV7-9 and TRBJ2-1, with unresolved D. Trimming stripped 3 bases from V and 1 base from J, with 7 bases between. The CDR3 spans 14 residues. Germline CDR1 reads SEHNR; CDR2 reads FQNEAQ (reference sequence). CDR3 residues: CASSFTGSYNEQFF. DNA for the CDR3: TGTGCCAGCAGCTTCACCGGGTCCTACAATGAGCAGTTCTTC.

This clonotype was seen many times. For the CDR3, the DNA is TGTGCCAGCAGCTTGTACTCAGGGGGAACCTACGAGCAGTACTTC. Protein product: CASSLYSGGTYEQYF. This chain links TRBV5-8 with TRBJ2-7, with 7 positions matching TRBD1. Germline CDR1 reads SGHTS; CDR2 reads YDEGEE. Unmatched junction bases numbered 6, after V lost 1 base and J lost 2 bases. The CDR3 is 15 amino acids.

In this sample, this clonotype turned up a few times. The CDR3 DNA reads as TGTGCCAGCAAACCGGGACAGGGGGACTACGAGCAGTACTTC. Translating gives CASKPGQGDYEQYF. The chain uses TRBV5-5 and TRBJ2-7; 11 positions match TRBD1. There are 14 residues in the CDR3. The germline CDR1 and CDR2 sequences are SGHKS and YYEKEE (reference sequence). Losses at the gene ends were 6 bases for V and 3 bases for J; bases not matched to a gene: 5.

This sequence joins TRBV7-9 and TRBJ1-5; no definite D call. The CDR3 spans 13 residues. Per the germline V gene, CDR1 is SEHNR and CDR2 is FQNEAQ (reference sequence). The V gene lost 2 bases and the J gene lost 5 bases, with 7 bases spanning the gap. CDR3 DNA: TGTGCCAGCAGCTTATTCGGGGATCAGCCCCAGCATTTT. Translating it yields CASSLFGDQPQHF.

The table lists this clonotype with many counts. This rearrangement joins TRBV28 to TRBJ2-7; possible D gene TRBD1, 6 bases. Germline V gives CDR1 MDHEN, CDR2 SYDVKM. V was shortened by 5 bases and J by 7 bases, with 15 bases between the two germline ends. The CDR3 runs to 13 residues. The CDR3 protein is CASSLSGALEQYF. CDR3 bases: TGTGCCAGCAGTCTCTCAGGGGCGTTGGAGCAGTACTTC.

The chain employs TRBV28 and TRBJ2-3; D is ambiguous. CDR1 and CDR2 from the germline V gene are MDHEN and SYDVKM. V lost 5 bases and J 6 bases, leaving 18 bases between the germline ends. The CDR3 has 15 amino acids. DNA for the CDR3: TGTGCCAGCAGTGCATGGGCGACCGCGAAGGATACGCAGTATTTT. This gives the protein CASSAWATAKDTQYF.

The CDR3 DNA is TGTGCCAGCAGCCGGGGACGGAACTCCTACGAGCAGTACTTC. Protein: CASSRGRNSYEQYF. V is TRBV28 and J is TRBJ2-7; tentatively, D is TRBD1 or TRBD2 (5 bases each). V was cut by 6 bases and J by 0 bases, with 12 bases left in between. Germline CDR1 and CDR2: MDHEN and SYDVKM. This CDR3 comprises 14 residues.

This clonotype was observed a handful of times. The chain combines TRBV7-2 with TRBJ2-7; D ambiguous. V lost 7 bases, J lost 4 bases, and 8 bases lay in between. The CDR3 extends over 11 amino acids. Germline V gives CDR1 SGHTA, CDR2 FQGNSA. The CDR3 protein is CASTDLYEQYF. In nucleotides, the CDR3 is TGTGCCAGCACCGATTTATACGAGCAGTACTTC.

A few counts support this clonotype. The CDR3 DNA follows: TGTGCCAGCTCACCACCAGGGACAGGACCTAACTATGGCTACACCTTC. Translated, it gives CASSPPGTGPNYGYTF. This chain links TRBV18 with TRBJ1-2, with 8 bases lining up with TRBD1. Trimming removed 0 bases from V and 0 bases from J; junction bases left unmatched: 3. There are 16 residues in the CDR3. The V gene's germline CDR1 is KGHSH and CDR2 LQKENI.

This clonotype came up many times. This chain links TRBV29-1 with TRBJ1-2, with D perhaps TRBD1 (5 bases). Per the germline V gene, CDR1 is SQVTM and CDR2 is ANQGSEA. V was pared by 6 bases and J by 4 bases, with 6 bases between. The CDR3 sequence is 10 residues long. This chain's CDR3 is CSVDSYGYTF. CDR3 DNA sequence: TGCAGCGTCGACAGCTATGGCTACACCTTC.